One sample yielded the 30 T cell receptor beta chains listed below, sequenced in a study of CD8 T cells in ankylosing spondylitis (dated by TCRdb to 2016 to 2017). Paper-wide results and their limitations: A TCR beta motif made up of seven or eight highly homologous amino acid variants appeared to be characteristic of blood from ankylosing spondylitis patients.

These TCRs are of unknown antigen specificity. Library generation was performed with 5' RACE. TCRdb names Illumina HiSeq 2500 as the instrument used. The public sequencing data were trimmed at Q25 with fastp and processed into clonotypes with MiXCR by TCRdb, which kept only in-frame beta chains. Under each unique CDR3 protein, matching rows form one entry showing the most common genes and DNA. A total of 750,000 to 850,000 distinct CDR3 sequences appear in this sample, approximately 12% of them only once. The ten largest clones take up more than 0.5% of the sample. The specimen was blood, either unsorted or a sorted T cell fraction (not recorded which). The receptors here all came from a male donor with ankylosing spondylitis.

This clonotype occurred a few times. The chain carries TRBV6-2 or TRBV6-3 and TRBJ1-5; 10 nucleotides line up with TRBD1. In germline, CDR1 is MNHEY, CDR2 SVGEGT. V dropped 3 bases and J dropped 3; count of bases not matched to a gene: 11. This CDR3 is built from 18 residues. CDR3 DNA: TGTGCCAGCAGTTATGTGGGACAGGGGTCCTACTTCAATCAGCCCCAGCATTTT. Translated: CASSYVGQGSYFNQPQHF.

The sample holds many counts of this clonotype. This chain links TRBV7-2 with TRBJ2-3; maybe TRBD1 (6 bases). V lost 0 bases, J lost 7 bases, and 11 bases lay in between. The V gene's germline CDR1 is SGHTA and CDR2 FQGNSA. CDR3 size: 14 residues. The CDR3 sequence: CASSLAGAVYTQYF. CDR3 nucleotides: TGTGCCAGCAGCTTAGCGGGGGCAGTTTATACGCAGTATTTT.

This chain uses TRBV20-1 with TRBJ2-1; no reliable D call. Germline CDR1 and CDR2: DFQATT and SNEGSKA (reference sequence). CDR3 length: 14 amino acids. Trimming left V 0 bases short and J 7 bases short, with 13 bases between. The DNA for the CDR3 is TGCAGTGCTAGAGATATACGGACGAGGAATGAGCAGTTCTTC. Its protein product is CSARDIRTRNEQFF.

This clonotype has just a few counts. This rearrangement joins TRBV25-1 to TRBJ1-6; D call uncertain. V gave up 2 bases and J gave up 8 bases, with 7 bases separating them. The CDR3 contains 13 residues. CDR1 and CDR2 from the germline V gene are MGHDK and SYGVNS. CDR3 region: CASSEMGDSPLHF. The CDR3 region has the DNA TGTGCCAGCAGTGAAATGGGAGATTCACCCCTCCACTTT.

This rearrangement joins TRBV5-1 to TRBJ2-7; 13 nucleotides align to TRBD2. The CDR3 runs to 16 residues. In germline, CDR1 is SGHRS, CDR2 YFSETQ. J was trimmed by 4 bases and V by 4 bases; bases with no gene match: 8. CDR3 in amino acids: CASSPEGLAGKYEQYF. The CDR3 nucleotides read TGCGCCAGCAGCCCCGAGGGACTAGCGGGAAAATACGAGCAGTACTTC.

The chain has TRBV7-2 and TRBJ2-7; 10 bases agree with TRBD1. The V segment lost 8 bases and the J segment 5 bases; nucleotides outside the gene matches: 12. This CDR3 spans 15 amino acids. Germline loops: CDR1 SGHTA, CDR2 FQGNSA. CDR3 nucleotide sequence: TGTGCCAGCCGAAGAGCCGGGACAGGGGTACACGAGCAGTACTTC. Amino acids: CASRRAGTGVHEQYF. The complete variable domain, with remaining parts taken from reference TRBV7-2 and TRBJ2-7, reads GAGVSQSPSNKVTEKGKDVELRCDPISGHTALYWYRQSLGQGLEFLIYFQGNSAPDKSGLPSDRFSAERTGGSVSTLTIQRTQQEDSAVYLCASRRAGTGVHEQYFGPGTRLTVT.

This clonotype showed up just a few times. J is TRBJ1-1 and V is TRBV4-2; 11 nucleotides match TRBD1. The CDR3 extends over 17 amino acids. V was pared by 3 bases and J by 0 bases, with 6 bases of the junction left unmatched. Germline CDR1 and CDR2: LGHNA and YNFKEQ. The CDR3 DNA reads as TGTGCCAGCAGCCAGGCGGGGACAGGGGGAATGAACACTGAAGCTTTCTTT. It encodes CASSQAGTGGMNTEAFF.

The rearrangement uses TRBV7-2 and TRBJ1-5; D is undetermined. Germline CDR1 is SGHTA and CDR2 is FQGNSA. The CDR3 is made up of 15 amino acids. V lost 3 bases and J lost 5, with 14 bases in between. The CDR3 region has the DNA TGTGCCAGCAGCTTCCAACTCACCCGTGATCAGCCCCAGCATTTT. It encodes CASSFQLTRDQPQHF.

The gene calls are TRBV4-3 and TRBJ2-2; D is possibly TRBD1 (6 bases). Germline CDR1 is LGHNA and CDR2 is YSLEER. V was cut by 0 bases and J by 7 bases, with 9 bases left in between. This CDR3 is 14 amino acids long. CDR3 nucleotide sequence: TGCGCCAGCAGCCAAGACAGGGGCTACGGGGAGCTGTTTTTT. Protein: CASSQDRGYGELFF.

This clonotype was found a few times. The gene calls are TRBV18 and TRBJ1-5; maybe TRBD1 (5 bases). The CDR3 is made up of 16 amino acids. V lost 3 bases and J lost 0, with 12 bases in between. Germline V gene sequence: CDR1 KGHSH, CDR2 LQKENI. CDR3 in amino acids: CASSPTRGPSNQPQHF. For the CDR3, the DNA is TGTGCCAGCTCACCCACACGGGGCCCTAGCAATCAGCCCCAGCATTTT.

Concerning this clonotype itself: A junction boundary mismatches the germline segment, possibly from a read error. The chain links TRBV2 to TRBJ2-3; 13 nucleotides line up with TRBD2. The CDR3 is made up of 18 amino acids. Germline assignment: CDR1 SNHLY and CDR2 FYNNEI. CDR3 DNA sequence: TGTGCCTGCAGTTTTCTCCGACTAGCGGGAGGTGGCACAGATACGCAGTATTTT. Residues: CACSFLRLAGGGTDTQYF.

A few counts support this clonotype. CDR3 residues: CASRRLGSALYNEQFF. CDR3 in DNA: TGTGCCAGCAGGCGACTAGGATCGGCTCTATACAATGAGCAGTTCTTC. The V gene is TRBV27, the J gene TRBJ2-1; D possibly corresponds to TRBD2 (6 bases). V was shortened by 6 bases and J by 4 bases, with 19 bases between the two germline ends. CDR3 length: 16 residues. The germline V gene has CDR1 MNHEY and CDR2 SMNVEV (reference sequence).

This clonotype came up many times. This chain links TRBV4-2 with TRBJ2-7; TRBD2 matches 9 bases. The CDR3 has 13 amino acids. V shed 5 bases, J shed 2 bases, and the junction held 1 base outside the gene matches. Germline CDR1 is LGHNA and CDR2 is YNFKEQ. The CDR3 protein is CASSVAGAYEQYF. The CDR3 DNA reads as TGTGCCAGCAGCGTAGCGGGAGCCTACGAGCAGTACTTC.

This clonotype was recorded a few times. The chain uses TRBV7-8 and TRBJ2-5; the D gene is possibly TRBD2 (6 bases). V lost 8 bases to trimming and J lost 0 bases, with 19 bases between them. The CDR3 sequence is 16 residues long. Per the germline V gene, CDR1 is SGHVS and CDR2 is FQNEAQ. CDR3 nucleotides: TGTGCCAGCGGGGTTCCTCGCGGGAACTACCAAGAGACCCAGTACTTC. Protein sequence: CASGVPRGNYQETQYF. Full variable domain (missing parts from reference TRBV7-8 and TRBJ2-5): GAGVSQSPRYKVAKRGQDVALRCDPISGHVSLFWYQQALGQGPEFLTYFQNEAQLDKSGLPSDRFFAERPEGSVSTLKIQRTQQEDSAVYLCASGVPRGNYQETQYFGPGTRLLVL.

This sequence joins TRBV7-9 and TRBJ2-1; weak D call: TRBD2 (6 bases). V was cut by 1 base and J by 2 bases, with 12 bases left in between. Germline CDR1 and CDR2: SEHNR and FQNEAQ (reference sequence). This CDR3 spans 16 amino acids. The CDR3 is CASSLVGDFPYNEQFF. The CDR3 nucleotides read TGTGCCAGCAGCTTAGTGGGGGACTTCCCCTACAATGAGCAGTTCTTC.

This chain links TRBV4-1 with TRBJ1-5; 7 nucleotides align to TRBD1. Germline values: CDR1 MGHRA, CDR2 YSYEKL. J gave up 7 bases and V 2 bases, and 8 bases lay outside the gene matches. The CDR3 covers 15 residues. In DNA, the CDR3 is TGCGCCAGCAGCCAACTTAGACAGGGCGGCCAGCCCCAGCATTTT. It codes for CASSQLRQGGQPQHF.

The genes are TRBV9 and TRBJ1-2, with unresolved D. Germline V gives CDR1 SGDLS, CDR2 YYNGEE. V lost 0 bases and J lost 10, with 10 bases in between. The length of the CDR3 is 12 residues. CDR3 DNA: TGTGCCAGCAGCGTAGGGGAAGACGACTACACCTTC. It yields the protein CASSVGEDDYTF.

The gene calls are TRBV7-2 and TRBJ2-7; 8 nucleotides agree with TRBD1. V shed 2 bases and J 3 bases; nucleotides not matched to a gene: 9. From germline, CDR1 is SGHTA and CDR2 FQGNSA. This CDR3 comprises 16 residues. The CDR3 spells CASSLSSGDRFYEQYF. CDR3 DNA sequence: TGTGCCAGCAGCTTAAGTAGTGGGGACAGGTTCTACGAGCAGTACTTC.

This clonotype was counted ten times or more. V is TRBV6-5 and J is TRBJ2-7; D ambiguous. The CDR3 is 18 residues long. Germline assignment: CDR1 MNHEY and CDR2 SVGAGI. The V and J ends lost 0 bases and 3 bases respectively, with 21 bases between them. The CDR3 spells CASSYSPYSAAGHYEQYF. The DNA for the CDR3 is TGTGCCAGCAGTTACTCCCCCTATTCCGCCGCAGGCCACTACGAGCAGTACTTC.

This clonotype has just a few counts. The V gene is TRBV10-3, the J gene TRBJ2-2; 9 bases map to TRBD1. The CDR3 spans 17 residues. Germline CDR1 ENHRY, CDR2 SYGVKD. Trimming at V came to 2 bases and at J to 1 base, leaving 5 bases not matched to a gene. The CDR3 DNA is TGTGCCATCAGTGAGCAGGGGACAGGGATGAACACCGGGGAGCTGTTTTTT. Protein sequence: CAISEQGTGMNTGELFF.

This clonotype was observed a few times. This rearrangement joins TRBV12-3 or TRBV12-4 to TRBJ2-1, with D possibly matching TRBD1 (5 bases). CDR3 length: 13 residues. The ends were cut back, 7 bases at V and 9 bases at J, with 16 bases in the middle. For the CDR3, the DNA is TGTGCCAGCACCCCCACCCAGGGAAGTGAGCAGTTCTTC. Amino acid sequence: CASTPTQGSEQFF.

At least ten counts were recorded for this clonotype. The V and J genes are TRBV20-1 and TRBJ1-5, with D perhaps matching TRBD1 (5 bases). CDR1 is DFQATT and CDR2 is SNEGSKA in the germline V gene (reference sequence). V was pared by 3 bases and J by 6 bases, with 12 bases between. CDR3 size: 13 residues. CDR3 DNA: TGCAGTGCTAGCCAAGGGGATCTTCAGCCCCAGCATTTT. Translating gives CSASQGDLQPQHF.

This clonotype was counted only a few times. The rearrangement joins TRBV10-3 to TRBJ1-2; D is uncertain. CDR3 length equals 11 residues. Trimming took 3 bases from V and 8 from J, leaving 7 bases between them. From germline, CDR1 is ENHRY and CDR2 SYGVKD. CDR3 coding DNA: TGTGCCATCAGTGAAGGACGAGGCTACACCTTC. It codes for CAISEGRGYTF.

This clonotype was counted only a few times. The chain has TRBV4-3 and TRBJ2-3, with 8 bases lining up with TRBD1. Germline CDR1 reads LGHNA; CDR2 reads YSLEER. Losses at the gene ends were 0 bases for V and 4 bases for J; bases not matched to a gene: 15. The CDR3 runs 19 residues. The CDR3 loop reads CASSQDLRGPGGASDTQYF. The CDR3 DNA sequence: TGCGCCAGCAGCCAAGATCTTAGGGGCCCAGGGGGCGCGTCAGATACGCAGTATTTT.

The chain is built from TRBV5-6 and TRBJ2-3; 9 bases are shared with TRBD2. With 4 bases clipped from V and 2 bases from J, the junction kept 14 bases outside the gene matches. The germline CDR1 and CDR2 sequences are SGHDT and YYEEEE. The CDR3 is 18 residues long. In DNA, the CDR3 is TGTGCCAGCAGCATTACGACTAGCGGCGTTTATCTCACAGATACGCAGTATTTT. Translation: CASSITTSGVYLTDTQYF.

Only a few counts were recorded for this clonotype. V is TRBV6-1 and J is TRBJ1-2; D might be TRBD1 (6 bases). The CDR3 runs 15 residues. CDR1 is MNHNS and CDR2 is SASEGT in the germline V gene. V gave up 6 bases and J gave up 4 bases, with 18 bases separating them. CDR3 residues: CASSPGGYLAYGYTF. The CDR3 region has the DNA TGTGCCAGCAGCCCCGGGGGCTATCTTGCCTATGGCTACACCTTC.

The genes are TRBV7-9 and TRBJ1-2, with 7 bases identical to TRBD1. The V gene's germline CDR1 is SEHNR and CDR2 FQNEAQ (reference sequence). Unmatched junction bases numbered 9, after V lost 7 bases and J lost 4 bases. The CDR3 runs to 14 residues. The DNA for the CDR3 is TGTGCCAGCAACGACAGGGCTAGAGTCTATGGCTACACCTTC. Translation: CASNDRARVYGYTF.

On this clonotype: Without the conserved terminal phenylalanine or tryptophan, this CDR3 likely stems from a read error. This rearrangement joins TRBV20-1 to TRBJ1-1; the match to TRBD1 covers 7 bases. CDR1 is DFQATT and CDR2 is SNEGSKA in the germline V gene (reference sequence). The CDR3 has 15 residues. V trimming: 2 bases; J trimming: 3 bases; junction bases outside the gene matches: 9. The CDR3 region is CSARTTGDGDTEAFL. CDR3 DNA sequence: TGCAGTGCTAGAACTACAGGGGACGGGGACACTGAAGCTTTCCTT.

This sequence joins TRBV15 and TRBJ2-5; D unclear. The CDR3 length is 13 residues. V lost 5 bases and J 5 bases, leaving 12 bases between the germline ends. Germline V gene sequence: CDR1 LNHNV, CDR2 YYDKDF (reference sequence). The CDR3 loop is CATSPLWFETQYF. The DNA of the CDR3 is TGTGCCACCAGCCCCCTTTGGTTCGAGACCCAGTACTTC.

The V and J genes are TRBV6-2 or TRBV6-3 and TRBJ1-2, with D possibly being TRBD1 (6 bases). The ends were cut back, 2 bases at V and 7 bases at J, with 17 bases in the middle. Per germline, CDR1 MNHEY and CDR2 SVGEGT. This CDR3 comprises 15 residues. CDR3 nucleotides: TGTGCCAGCAGTTACATTGGCGGGACATCCGCTGGCTACACCTTC. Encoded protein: CASSYIGGTSAGYTF.